This TCR beta chain was captured in a study of somatic mutations in cytotoxic T cells in rheumatoid arthritis. Study-wide results and caveats: Among around 71 patients, 8 showed a largest CD8+ clone that surpassed 20% of CD8+ cells.

About this clone: Its cognate antigen is unknown.

How the authors handled the data: Matching published virus-specific TCRB sequences was rare for patient CD8+ clones that were larger than 1%. Profiling relied on immunoSEQ multiplex PCR, and the TCRdb table lists in-frame clones only, not all of them. That table supplies the V and J calls and clone size; D and trimming were determined from the DNA. The sample lists 6,500 to 9,000 clones, roughly 75% occurring once. The CDR3 loop spans 15 amino acids. Germline CDR1 SEHNR, CDR2 FQNEAQ (reference sequence). The V and J ends lost 1 base and 3 bases, in that order; junction bases with no gene match: 3. The specimen was CD8+ T cells sorted from blood. This TCR derives from an adult with rheumatoid arthritis. The rearrangement links TRBV7-9 to TRBJ1-2; 9 positions match TRBD1. The CDR3: CASSLGTGGYYGYTF. The CDR3 coding sequence is TGTGCCAGCAGCTTAGGAACAGGGGGCTACTATGGCTACACCTTC.